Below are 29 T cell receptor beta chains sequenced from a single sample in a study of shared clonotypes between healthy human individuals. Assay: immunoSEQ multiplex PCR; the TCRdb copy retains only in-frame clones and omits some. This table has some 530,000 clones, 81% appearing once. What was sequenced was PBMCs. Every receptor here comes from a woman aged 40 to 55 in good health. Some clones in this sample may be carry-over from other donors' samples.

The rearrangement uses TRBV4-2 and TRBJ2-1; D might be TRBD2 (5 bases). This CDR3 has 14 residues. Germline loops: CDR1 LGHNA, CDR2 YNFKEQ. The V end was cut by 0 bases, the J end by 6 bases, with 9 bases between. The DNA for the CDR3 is TGTGCCAGCAGCCAAGATGTTCTAGCCAATGAGCAGTTCTTC. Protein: CASSQDVLANEQFF.

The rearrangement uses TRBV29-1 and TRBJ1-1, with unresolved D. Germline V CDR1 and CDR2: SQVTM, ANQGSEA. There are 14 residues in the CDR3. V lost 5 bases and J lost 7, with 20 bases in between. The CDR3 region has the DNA TGCAGCGTTATCATAACCCGGGGTGGGATTGAAGCTTTCTTT. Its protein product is CSVIITRGGIEAFF.

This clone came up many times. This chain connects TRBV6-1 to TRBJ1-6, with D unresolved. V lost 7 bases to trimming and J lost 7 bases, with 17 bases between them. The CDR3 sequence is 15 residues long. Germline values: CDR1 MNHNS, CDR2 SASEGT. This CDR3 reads CASTYQAPANSPLHF. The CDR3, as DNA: TGTGCCAGCACCTACCAGGCCCCCGCGAATTCACCCCTCCACTTT.

CDR3 coding DNA: TGCAGTGCCCAGTTGGGCAATGAGCAGTTCTTC. Translating gives CSAQLGNEQFF. The chain links TRBV20-1 to TRBJ2-1; D remains ambiguous. This CDR3 has 11 amino acids. The V end was cut by 6 bases, the J end by 6 bases, with 9 bases between. CDR1 is DFQATT and CDR2 is SNEGSKA in the germline V gene (reference sequence).

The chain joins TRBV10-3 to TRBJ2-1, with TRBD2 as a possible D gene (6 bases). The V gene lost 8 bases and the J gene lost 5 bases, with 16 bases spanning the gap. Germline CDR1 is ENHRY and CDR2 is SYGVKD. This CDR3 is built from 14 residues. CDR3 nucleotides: TGTGCCATCGGTCGGGGAGGAGGGAACAATGAGCAGTTCTTC. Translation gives CAIGRGGGNNEQFF.

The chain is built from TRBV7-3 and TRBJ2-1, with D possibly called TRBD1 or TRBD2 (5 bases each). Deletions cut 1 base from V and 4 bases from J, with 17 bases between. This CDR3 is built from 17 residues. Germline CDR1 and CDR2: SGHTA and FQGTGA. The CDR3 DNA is TGTGCCAGCAGCTTAAATGCCGGGGCCAACTCATACAATGAGCAGTTCTTC. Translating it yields CASSLNAGANSYNEQFF.

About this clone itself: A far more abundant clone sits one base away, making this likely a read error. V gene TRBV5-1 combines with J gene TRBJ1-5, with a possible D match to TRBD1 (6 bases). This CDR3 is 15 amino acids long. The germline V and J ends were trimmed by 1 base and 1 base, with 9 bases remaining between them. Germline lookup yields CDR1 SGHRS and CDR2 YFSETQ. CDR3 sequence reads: CASSLSRGSNQPQHF. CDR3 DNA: TGCGCCAGCAGCTTGTCCAGGGGCAGCAATCAGCCCCAGCATTTT.

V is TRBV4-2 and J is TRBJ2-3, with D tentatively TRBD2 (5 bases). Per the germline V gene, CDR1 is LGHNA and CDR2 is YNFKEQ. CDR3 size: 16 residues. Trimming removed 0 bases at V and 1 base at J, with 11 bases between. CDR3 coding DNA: TGTGCCAGCAGCCAAGAAATACTAGATGGCACAGATACGCAGTATTTT. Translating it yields CASSQEILDGTDTQYF.

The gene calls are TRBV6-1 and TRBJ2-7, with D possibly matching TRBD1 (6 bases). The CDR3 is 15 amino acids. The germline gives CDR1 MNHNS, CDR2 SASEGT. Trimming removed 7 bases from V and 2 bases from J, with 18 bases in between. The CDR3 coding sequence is TGTGCCAGCAATCCTCGGACAGCGCAAACCTACGAGCAGTACTTC. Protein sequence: CASNPRTAQTYEQYF.

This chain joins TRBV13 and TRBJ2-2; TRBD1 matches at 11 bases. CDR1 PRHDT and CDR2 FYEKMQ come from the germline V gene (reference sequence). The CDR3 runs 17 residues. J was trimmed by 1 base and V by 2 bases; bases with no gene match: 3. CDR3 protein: CASSLRGQGVNTGELFF. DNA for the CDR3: TGTGCCAGCAGCTTAAGGGGACAGGGGGTGAACACCGGGGAGCTGTTTTTT.

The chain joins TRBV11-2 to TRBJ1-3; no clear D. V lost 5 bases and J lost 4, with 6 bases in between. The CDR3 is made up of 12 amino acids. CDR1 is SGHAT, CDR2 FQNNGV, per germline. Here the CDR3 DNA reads TGTGCCAGCAGCCCTCAAGGAAACACCATATATTTT. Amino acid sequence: CASSPQGNTIYF.

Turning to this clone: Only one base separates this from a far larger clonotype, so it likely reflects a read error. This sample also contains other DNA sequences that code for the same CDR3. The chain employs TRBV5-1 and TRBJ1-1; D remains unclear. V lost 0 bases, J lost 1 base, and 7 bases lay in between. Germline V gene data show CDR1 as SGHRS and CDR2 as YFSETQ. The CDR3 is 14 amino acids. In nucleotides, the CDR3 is TGCGCCAGCAGCTTGGAGACGGGGAACACTGAAGCTTTCTTT. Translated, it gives CASSLETGNTEAFF.

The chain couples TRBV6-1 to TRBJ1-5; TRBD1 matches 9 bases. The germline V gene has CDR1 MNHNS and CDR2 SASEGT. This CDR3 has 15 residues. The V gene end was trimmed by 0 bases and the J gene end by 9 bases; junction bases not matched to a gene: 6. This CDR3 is CASSEAGGQGRPQHF. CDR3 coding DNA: TGTGCCAGCAGTGAAGCTGGGGGACAGGGTCGGCCCCAGCATTTT.

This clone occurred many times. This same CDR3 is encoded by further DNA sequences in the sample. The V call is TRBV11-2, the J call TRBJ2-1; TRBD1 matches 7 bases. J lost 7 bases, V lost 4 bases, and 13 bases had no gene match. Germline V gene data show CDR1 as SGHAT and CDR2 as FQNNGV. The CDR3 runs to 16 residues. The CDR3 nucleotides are TGTGCCAGCAGCTCCCTAGGACAGGTGGTTTTGAATGAGCAGTTCTTC. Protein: CASSSLGQVVLNEQFF.

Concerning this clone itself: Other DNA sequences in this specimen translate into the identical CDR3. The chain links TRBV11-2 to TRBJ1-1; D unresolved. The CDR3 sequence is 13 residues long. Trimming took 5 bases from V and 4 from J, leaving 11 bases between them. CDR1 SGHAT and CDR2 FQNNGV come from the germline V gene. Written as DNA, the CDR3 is TGTGCCAGCAGCCTAGTAGGCAGCACTGAAGCTTTCTTT. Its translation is CASSLVGSTEAFF. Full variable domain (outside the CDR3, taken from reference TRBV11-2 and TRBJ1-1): EAGVAQSPRYKIIEKRQSVAFWCNPISGHATLYWYQQILGQGPKLLIQFQNNGVVDDSQLPKDRFSAERLKGVDSTLKIQPAKLEDSAVYLCASSLVGSTEAFFGQGTRLTVV.

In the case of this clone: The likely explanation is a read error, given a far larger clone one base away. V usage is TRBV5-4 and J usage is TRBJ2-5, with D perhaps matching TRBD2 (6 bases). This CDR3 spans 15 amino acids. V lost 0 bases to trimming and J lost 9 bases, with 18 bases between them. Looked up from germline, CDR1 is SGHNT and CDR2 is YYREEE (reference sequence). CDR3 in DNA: TGTGCCAGCAGCTTGGGGTGGCGGGATGCGGTGGCCCAGTACTTC. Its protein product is CASSLGWRDAVAQYF.

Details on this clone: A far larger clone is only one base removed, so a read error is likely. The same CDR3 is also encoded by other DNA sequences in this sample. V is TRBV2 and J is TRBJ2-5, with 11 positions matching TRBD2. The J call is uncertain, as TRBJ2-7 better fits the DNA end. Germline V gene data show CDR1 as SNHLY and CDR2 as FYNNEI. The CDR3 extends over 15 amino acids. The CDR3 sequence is CATPGASGRSYEQYF. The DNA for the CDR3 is TGTGCCACACCCGGTGCTAGCGGGAGGTCCTACGAGCAGTACTTC.

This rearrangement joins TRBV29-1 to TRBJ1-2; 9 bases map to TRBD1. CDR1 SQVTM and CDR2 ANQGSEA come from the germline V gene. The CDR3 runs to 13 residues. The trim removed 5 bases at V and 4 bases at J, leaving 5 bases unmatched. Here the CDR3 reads CSVNRDRAYGYTF. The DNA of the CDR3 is TGCAGCGTTAACCGGGACAGGGCCTATGGCTACACCTTC.

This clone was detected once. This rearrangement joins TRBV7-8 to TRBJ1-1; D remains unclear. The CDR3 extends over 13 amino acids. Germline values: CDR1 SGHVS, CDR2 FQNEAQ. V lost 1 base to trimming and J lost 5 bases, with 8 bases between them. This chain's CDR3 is CASSLVGKTEAFF. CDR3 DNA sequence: TGTGCCAGCAGCTTAGTTGGGAAAACTGAAGCTTTCTTT.

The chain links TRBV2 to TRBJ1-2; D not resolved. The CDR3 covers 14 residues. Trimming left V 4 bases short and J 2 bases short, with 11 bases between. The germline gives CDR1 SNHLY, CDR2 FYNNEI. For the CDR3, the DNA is TGTGCCAGCAGTGTCGTGAGAGAGAACTATGGCTACACCTTC. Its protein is CASSVVRENYGYTF.

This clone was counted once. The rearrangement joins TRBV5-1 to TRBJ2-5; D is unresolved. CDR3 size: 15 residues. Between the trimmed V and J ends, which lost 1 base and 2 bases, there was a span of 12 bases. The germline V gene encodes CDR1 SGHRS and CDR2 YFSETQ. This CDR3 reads CASSLSVPRQETQYF. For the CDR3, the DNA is TGCGCCAGCAGCTTGTCTGTACCTAGACAAGAGACCCAGTACTTC.

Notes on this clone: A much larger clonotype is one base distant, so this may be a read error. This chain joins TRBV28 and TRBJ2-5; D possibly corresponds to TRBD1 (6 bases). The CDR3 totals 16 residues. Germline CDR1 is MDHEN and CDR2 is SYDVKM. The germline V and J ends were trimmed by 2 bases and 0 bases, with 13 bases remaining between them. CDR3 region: CASSLGPTGYQETQYF. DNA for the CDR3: TGTGCCAGCAGTTTAGGCCCTACAGGGTACCAAGAGACCCAGTACTTC.

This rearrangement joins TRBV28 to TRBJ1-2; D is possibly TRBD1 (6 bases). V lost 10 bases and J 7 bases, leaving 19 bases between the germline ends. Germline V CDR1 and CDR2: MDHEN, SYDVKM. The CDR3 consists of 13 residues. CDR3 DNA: TGTGCCACACATACAGGGTTTTTGAGTGGCTACACCTTC. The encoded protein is CATHTGFLSGYTF.

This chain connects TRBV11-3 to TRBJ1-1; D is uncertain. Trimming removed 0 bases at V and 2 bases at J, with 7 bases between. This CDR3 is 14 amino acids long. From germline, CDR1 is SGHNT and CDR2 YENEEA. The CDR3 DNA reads TGTGCCAGCAGCTTAGATGCGGAAAACACTGAAGCTTTCTTT. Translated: CASSLDAENTEAFF.

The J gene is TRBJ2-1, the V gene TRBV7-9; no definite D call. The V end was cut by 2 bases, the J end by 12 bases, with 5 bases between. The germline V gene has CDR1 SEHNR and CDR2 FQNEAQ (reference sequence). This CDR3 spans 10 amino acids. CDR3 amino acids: CASSLSGQFF. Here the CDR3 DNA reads TGTGCCAGCAGCTTATCAGGGCAGTTCTTC.

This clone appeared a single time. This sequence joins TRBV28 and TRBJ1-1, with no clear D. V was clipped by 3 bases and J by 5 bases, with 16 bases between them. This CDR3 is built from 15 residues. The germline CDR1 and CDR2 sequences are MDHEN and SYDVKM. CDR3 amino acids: CASSFGVESWTEAFF. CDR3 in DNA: TGTGCCAGCAGTTTTGGGGTGGAAAGTTGGACTGAAGCTTTCTTT.

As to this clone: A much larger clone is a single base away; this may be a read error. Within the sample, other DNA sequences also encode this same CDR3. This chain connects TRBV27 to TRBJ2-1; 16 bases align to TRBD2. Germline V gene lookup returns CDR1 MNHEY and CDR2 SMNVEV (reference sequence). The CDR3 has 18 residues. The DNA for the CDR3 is TGTGCCAGCACCTTATTGGGACTAGCGGGAGGGCCGGGCAATGAACAGTTCTTC. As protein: CASTLLGLAGGPGNEQFF.

The CDR3 nucleotides are TGTGCCAGCTCCCCAACGCTGTCCTCTGGGGCCAACGTCCTGACTTTC. Translated: CASSPTLSSGANVLTF. The rearrangement links TRBV18 to TRBJ2-6; D is ambiguous. Germline CDR1 is KGHSH and CDR2 is LQKENI. CDR3 length: 16 residues. V gave up 6 bases and J gave up 0 bases, with 12 bases separating them.

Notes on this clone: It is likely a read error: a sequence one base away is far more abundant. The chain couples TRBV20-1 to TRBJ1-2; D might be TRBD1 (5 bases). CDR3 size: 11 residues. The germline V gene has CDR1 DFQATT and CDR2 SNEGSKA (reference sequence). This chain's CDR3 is CSTSRGEGYTF. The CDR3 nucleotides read TGCAGTACTAGCCGGGGGGAAGGCTACACCTTC.